The rows below give T cell receptor beta chains drawn from one sample of a study of blood T cell repertoires in COVID-19. Using immunoSEQ multiplex PCR, the repertoire was profiled, and TCRdb retains in-frame clones only, with some absent. This sample carries 450,000 to 500,000 clones, 87% of them seen once, and the ten largest clones take 0.7%. Sequences were obtained from PBMCs or T cells enriched from blood (not recorded which). The receptors shown here come from a woman between 18 and 29 years old who had recovered from COVID-19. CDR3s include the opening cysteine and the closing phenylalanine or tryptophan. Each record gives: J gene, D gene, V gene, clone size, CDR3 protein, CDR3 DNA. A D gene is named only where the DNA matches it firmly. The size field is filled for only some rows; it gives once, few, many or a size class.

TRBJ1-2,TRBD1,TRBV27,-,CASRSGGTRRVYTF,TGTGCCAGCAGATCAGGGGGGACCCGTAGGGTCTACACCTTC
TRBJ1-2,-,TRBV12-3/TRBV12-4,-,CASSLGRGRGYTF,TGTGCCAGCAGTTTAGGCAGGGGACGTGGCTACACCTTC
TRBJ2-3,-,TRBV10-1,-,CASSESGTDTQYF,TGCGCCAGCAGTGAGTCCGGCACAGATACGCAGTATTTT
TRBJ2-1,TRBD2,TRBV5-1,-,CASSKRTSGANEQFF,TGCGCCAGCAGTAAACGGACTAGCGGGGCCAATGAGCAGTTCTTC
TRBJ2-3,-,TRBV29-1,-,CSVAEESYDTQYF,TGCAGCGTCGCGGAAGAAAGTTACGATACGCAGTATTTT
TRBJ1-3,TRBD1,TRBV5-1,-,CASSPDRGLGNTIYF,TGCGCCAGCAGTCCCGACAGGGGGCTTGGAAACACCATATATTTT
TRBJ2-1,TRBD1,TRBV15,-,CATSTLMDRMDNEQFF,TGTGCCACCAGCACCCTCATGGACAGGATGGACAATGAGCAGTTCTTC
TRBJ2-5,TRBD2,TRBV19,-,CASSIQVAGEETQYF,TGTGCCAGTAGTATTCAGGTAGCGGGGGAAGAGACCCAGTACTTC
TRBJ1-1,-,TRBV2,many,CASRKEQAEAFF,TGTGCCAGCAGAAAGGAACAGGCTGAAGCTTTCTTT
TRBJ2-7,-,TRBV5-6,-,CASSLVIWQGSGEQYF,TGTGCCAGCAGCTTGGTAATATGGCAGGGATCCGGCGAGCAGTACTTC
TRBJ2-2,TRBD2,TRBV7-3,-,CASSPGTSGVITGELFF,TGTGCCAGCAGCCCCGGGACTAGCGGGGTTATTACCGGGGAGCTGTTTTTT
TRBJ2-3,-,TRBV30,-,CAWSGARLDTQYF,TGTGCCTGGAGTGGAGCGAGATTAGATACGCAGTATTTT
TRBJ2-2,-,TRBV12-5,-,CASGLQNTGELFF,TGTGCTAGTGGTTTGCAGAACACCGGGGAGCTGTTTTTT
TRBJ1-2,-,TRBV12-5,-,CASGLVGAGNPYGYTF,TGTGCTAGTGGTTTGGTAGGGGCAGGGAACCCCTATGGCTACACCTTC
TRBJ2-2,-,TRBV5-3,-,CARSLPTGRTGELFF,TGTGCCAGAAGCTTACCAACAGGTCGCACCGGGGAGCTGTTTTTT
TRBJ2-3,TRBD2,TRBV7-2,-,CASSLAVSGGEDTQYF,TGTGCCAGCAGCTTAGCGGTTAGCGGGGGGGAGGATACGCAGTATTTT
TRBJ2-7,TRBD1,TRBV5-1,-,CASSLGDRDEQYF,TGCGCCAGCAGCTTGGGTGACAGGGACGAGCAGTACTTC
TRBJ2-3,-,TRBV30,-,CALDRADTDTQYF,TGTGCCTTGGACAGAGCTGACACAGATACGCAGTATTTT
TRBJ2-7,-,TRBV3-1/TRBV3-2,-,CASSPGLGLDYEQYF,TGTGCCAGCAGCCCCGGACTCGGGCTCGACTACGAGCAGTACTTC
TRBJ1-6,TRBD1,TRBV6-1,-,CASSENPGQGHSPLHF,TGTGCCAGCAGTGAAAATCCGGGACAGGGGCATTCACCCCTCCACTTT
TRBJ2-1,TRBD1,TRBV11-2,once,CASSFGTGVIYEQFF,TGTGCCAGCAGCTTTGGGACAGGGGTGATATATGAGCAGTTCTTC
TRBJ2-1,TRBD1,TRBV3-1/TRBV3-2,-,CASSQGDRGPLF,TGTGCCAGCAGCCAAGGGGACAGAGGGCCCCTCTTC
TRBJ1-4,TRBD1,TRBV2,-,CASREGTGDEKLFF,TGTGCCAGCAGGGAGGGGACAGGGGATGAAAAACTGTTTTTT
TRBJ1-2,-,TRBV4-2,-,CASSPYRRTEDGYTF,TGTGCCAGCAGCCCATACAGACGGACAGAGGATGGCTACACCTTC
TRBJ2-1,-,TRBV10-1,-,CASSPGSDEQFF,TGCGCCAGCAGTCCGGGTTCGGATGAGCAGTTCTTC
TRBJ1-1,TRBD1,TRBV3-1/TRBV3-2,once,CASSHWDRVNTEAFF,TGTGCCAGCAGCCATTGGGACAGGGTGAACACTGAAGCTTTCTTT
TRBJ2-2,-,TRBV28,-,CASSLRQGWDTGELFF,TGTGCCAGCAGTCTCCGGCAGGGGTGGGACACCGGGGAGCTGTTTTTT
TRBJ1-4,TRBD1,TRBV19,-,CASSIQTAGQTATNEKLFF,TGTGCCAGTAGTATTCAAACCGCGGGACAGACTGCAACTAATGAAAAACTGTTTTTT
TRBJ1-5,-,TRBV28,-,CASRQGNQPQHF,TGTGCCAGCAGGCAGGGAAACCAGCCCCAGCATTTT
TRBJ1-4,-,TRBV11-2,-,CASGGNEKLFF,TGTGCCAGTGGCGGGAATGAAAAACTGTTTTTT
TRBJ2-7,TRBD2,TRBV13,-,CASSPQTSGAYEQYF,TGTGCCAGCAGCCCCCAGACTAGCGGGGCCTACGAGCAGTACTTC
TRBJ1-4,-,TRBV5-3,-,CARSTRDSLNEKLFF,TGTGCCAGAAGCACTCGAGACAGCCTTAATGAAAAACTGTTTTTT
TRBJ1-2,-,TRBV9,-,CASSPPGHLNYGYTF,TGTGCCAGCAGCCCCCCGGGACACCTAAACTATGGCTACACCTTC
TRBJ1-6,-,TRBV19,-,CASTPEWSGVSPLHF,TGTGCCAGTACCCCAGAGTGGTCGGGGGTTTCACCCCTCCACTTT
TRBJ2-1,TRBD2,TRBV6-2/TRBV6-3,once,CASSYRFGGGKVVSEQFF,TGTGCCAGCAGTTACAGATTCGGGGGGGGGAAAGTCGTAAGTGAGCAGTTCTTC
TRBJ1-5,-,TRBV18,few,CASSPVMGQSNQPQHF,TGTGCCAGCTCACCAGTGATGGGGCAGAGCAATCAGCCCCAGCATTTT
TRBJ2-3,TRBD1,TRBV6-4,few,CASSRQGGEGDTQYF,TGTGCCAGCAGTAGACAGGGTGGCGAGGGAGATACGCAGTATTTT
TRBJ1-5,-,TRBV9,-,CASSVKTLVGGDSQHF,TGTGCCAGCAGCGTAAAGACCCTAGTAGGGGGGGATTCCCAGCATTTT
TRBJ2-1,TRBD2,TRBV7-9,once,CASSLRTSGGYNEQFF,TGTGCCAGCAGCTTAAGGACTAGCGGGGGTTACAATGAGCAGTTCTTC
TRBJ1-5,TRBD1,TRBV10-3,-,CATQPGQGEVGNQPQHF,TGTGCCACCCAACCGGGACAGGGGGAGGTCGGCAATCAGCCCCAGCATTTT
TRBJ2-3,TRBD2,TRBV7-2,-,CASSPGLRSGGQNTQYF,TGTGCCAGCAGCCCTGGGCTTCGGTCGGGGGGGCAAAATACGCAGTATTTT
TRBJ1-1,TRBD1,TRBV19,-,CASSIQTGENTEAFF,TGTGCCAGTAGTATTCAGACAGGGGAGAACACTGAAGCTTTCTTT
TRBJ1-1,-,TRBV2,-,CASSEESGRRGDTEAFF,TGTGCCAGCAGTGAAGAGTCGGGCAGGCGGGGGGACACTGAAGCTTTCTTT
TRBJ1-1,-,TRBV28,-,CASSWRTPEAFF,TGTGCCAGCAGTTGGAGGACCCCCGAAGCTTTCTTT
TRBJ1-3,-,TRBV4-1,once,CASSQEAYGAGGNTIYF,TGCGCCAGCAGCCAAGAAGCTTATGGGGCCGGAGGAAACACCATATATTTT
TRBJ2-7,-,TRBV30,-,CAWSQGPEAYEQYF,TGTGCCTGGAGTCAGGGGCCCGAGGCCTACGAGCAGTACTTC
TRBJ2-5,-,TRBV5-1,-,CASSLVRETQYF,TGCGCCAGCAGCTTGGTTCGAGAAACCCAGTACTTC
TRBJ1-2,-,TRBV4-2,many,CASSQDWEGSNYGYTF,TGTGCCAGCAGCCAAGATTGGGAGGGGTCTAACTATGGCTACACCTTC
TRBJ1-1,TRBD1,TRBV5-6,-,CASSTTGRSEAFF,TGTGCCAGCAGCACGACAGGGAGGTCTGAAGCTTTCTTT
TRBJ1-1,-,TRBV20-1,-,CSASPGYEAFF,TGCAGTGCTAGTCCAGGGTATGAAGCTTTCTTT
TRBJ1-6,-,TRBV9,-,CASSVQAINSPLHF,TGTGCCAGCAGCGTGCAGGCTATTAATTCACCCCTCCACTTT
TRBJ1-3,-,TRBV15,-,CATSVGREGPGNTIYF,TGTGCCACCAGCGTCGGTCGAGAGGGCCCTGGAAACACCATATATTTT
TRBJ1-4,-,TRBV9,-,CASSVGGETLFF,TGTGCCAGCAGCGTAGGGGGGGAGACGCTGTTTTTT
TRBJ1-5,-,TRBV12-3/TRBV12-4,-,CASSLESRQPQHF,TGTGCCAGCAGTTTAGAAAGCCGGCAGCCCCAGCATTTT
TRBJ2-6,TRBD1,TRBV19,-,CASSPRASGQGIAGANVLTF,TGTGCCAGTAGCCCAAGGGCCTCGGGACAGGGGATCGCCGGGGCCAACGTCCTGACTTTC
TRBJ1-2,-,TRBV7-8,-,CASSLPNRPFGGYTF,TGTGCCAGCAGCTTACCTAATCGCCCCTTCGGGGGCTACACCTTC
TRBJ1-2,TRBD1,TRBV6-5,-,CASSRTGGGYGYTF,TGTGCCAGCAGTCGAACAGGGGGAGGTTATGGCTACACCTTC
TRBJ1-2,-,TRBV27,-,CASPTPPKDSTYGYTF,TGTGCCAGCCCTACCCCCCCGAAGGACAGCACCTATGGCTACACCTTC
TRBJ1-2,-,TRBV18,-,CASSPNRGAEDGYTF,TGTGCCAGCTCACCCAACCGGGGGGCTGAGGATGGCTACACCTTC